This is a list of T cell receptor beta chains from one sample in a study of Ad26.COV2.S vaccination and SARS-CoV-2 variants. Produced via immunoSEQ multiplex PCR; TCRdb's table is partial and in-frame only. The sample has around 400,000 clones, 83% seen once. This sample comprised peripheral blood, obtained in a trial of Ad26.COV2.S vaccine versus placebo. The source of these receptors is a person aged 18-60 years who received the Ad26.COV2.S COVID-19 vaccine or a placebo. CDR3s include the opening cysteine and the closing phenylalanine or tryptophan. D genes are given only for firm matches. Clone sizes are given selectively: once, few, many, or a class where the clone is expanded.

V gene	D gene	J gene	clone size	CDR3 protein
TRBV7-3	-	TRBJ1-2	-	CASSLEQVYGYTF
TRBV20-1	TRBD2	TRBJ2-1	-	CSASSGGVRNEQFF
TRBV7-8	-	TRBJ1-2	-	CASSLDHYGYTF
TRBV7-9	-	TRBJ2-7	-	CASSGHDEQYF
TRBV19	-	TRBJ1-4	-	CASSMWGQANEKLFF
TRBV7-2	TRBD1	TRBJ1-4	-	CASSPRTGDEKLFF
TRBV6-5	-	TRBJ2-7	-	CASSYSAPSDEQYF
TRBV18	-	TRBJ1-2	-	CASSPRVLVYGYTF
TRBV2	-	TRBJ2-3	-	CASSEGYEGADTQYF
TRBV9	TRBD1	TRBJ2-7	-	CASSPTGTGGDEQYF
TRBV6-5	-	TRBJ2-7	-	CASSPGVPYYEQYF
TRBV6-6	TRBD1	TRBJ1-2	few	CASSKDRGYGYTF
TRBV11-1	-	TRBJ1-1	-	CASSSLGTEAFF
TRBV6-2/TRBV6-3	-	TRBJ1-1	-	CASSYSIIRRGTNTEAFF
TRBV18	-	TRBJ1-2	many	CASSPGSVGYTF
TRBV7-5	-	TRBJ2-3	-	CAKYGGSSTDTQYF
TRBV5-5	-	TRBJ2-2	-	CASSFHVVGTGELFF
TRBV5-6	-	TRBJ2-7	-	CASSATGGRSHEQYF
TRBV11-1	-	TRBJ2-7	-	CASSSSDSYEQYF
TRBV12-3/TRBV12-4	-	TRBJ1-6	-	CASGLGLNSPLHF
TRBV20-1	-	TRBJ2-3	-	CSATTGNTQYF
TRBV20-1	-	TRBJ2-5	-	CSAPHRETQYF
TRBV6-2/TRBV6-3	TRBD2	TRBJ2-2	few	CASTPRLAGGPGELFF
TRBV7-9	TRBD2	TRBJ2-1	-	CASSPGRTSGRVLRNEQFF
TRBV5-4	-	TRBJ1-3	-	CASSSEGWRNTIYF
TRBV6-5	TRBD1	TRBJ1-4	-	CASSRDRLNEKLFF
TRBV6-2/TRBV6-3	-	TRBJ2-5	-	CASSSRRYQETQYF
TRBV12-3/TRBV12-4	-	TRBJ1-4	-	CASSLGQKLFF
TRBV5-6	-	TRBJ1-5	few	CASSPLPDVCLRPQHF
TRBV3-1/TRBV3-2	-	TRBJ1-3	-	CASSRGGSSGNTIYF
TRBV7-2	-	TRBJ2-3	-	CASSLAARDTQYF
TRBV6-2/TRBV6-3	TRBD1	TRBJ1-1	few	CASSYRGTGSPEAFF
TRBV19	-	TRBJ1-1	-	CASSIDGEDTEAFF
TRBV18	-	TRBJ2-5	-	CASSSGRIQETQYF
TRBV5-4	-	TRBJ2-3	-	CASSRPGPVGRTDTQYF
TRBV27	-	TRBJ1-6	-	CASSLRQSSYNSPLHF
TRBV21-1	-	TRBJ2-5	-	CASSKASARGETQYF